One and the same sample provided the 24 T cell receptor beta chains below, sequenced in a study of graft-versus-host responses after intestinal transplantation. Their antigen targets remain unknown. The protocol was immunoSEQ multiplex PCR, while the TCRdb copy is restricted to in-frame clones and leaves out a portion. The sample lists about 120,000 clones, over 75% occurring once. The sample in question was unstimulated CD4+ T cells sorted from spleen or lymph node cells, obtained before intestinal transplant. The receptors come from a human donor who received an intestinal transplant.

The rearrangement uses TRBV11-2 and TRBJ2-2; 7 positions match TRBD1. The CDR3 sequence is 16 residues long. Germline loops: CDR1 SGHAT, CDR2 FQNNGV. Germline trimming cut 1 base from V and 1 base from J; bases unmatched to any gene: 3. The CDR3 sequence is CASSLAGTVNTGELFF. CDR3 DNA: TGTGCCAGCAGCTTAGCCGGGACAGTGAACACCGGGGAGCTGTTTTTT.

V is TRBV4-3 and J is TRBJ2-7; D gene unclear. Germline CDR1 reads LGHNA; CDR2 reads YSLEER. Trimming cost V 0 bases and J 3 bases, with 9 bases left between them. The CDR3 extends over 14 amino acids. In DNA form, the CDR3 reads TGCGCCAGCAGCCAAGAGGTCGGGTTCTACGAGCAGTACTTC. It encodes CASSQEVGFYEQYF.

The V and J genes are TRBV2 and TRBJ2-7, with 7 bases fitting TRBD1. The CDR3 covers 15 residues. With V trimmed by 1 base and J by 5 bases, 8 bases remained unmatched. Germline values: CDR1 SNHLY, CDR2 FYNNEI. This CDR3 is CASSEGASRGHEQYF. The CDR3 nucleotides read TGTGCCAGCAGTGAAGGGGCCTCTAGGGGGCACGAGCAGTACTTC.

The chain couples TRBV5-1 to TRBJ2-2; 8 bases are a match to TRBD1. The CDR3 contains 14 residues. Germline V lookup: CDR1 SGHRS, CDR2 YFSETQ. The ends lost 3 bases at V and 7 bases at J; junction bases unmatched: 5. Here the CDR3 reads CASSSQGANGELFF. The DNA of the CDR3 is TGCGCCAGCAGCTCGCAGGGGGCGAACGGGGAGCTGTTTTTT.

The CDR3 coding sequence is TGTGCCAGCAGCAGTGGGGGGAGGGGCACAGATACGCAGTATTTT. This translates into CASSSGGRGTDTQYF. V and J are TRBV7-9 and TRBJ2-3, with 7 bases identical to TRBD2. The junction had 6 bases not matched to a gene; V was cut back by 5 bases and J by 1 base. The CDR3 runs to 15 residues. The germline CDR1 and CDR2 sequences are SEHNR and FQNEAQ (reference sequence).

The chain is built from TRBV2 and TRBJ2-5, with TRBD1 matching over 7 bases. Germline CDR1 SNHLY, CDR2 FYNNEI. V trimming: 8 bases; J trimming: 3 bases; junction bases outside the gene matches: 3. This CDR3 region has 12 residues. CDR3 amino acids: CASGGQKETQYF. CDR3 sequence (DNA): TGTGCCAGCGGGGGACAGAAAGAGACCCAGTACTTC.

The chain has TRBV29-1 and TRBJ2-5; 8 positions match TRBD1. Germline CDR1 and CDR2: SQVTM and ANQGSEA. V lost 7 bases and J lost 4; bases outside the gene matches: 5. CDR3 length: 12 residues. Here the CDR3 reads CSASQGGETQYF. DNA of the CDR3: TGCAGCGCATCACAGGGGGGAGAGACCCAGTACTTC.

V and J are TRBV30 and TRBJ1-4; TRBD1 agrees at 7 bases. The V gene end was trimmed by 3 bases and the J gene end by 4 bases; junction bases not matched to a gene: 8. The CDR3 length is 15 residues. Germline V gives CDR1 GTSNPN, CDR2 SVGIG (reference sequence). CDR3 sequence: CAWSPNRGLNEKLFF. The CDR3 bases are TGTGCCTGGAGCCCTAACAGGGGACTTAATGAAAAACTGTTTTTT.

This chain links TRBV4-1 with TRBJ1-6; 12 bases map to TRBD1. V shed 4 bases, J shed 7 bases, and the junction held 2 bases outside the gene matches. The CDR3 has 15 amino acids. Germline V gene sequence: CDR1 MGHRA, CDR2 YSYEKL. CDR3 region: CASSPGQGANSPLHF. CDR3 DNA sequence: TGCGCCAGCAGCCCGGGACAGGGGGCAAATTCACCCCTCCACTTT.

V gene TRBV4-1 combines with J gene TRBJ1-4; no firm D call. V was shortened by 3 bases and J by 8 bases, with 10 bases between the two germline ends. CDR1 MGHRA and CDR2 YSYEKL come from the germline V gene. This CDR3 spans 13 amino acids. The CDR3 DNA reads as TGCGCCAGCAGCCAGAGTATTTCGGAAAAACTGTTTTTT. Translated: CASSQSISEKLFF.

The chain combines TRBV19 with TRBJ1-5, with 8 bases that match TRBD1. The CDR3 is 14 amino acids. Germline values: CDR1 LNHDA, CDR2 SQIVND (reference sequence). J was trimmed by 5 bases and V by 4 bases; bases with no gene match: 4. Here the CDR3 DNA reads TGTGCCAGTAGTAAGGACAGGGTGGATCAGCCCCAGCATTTT. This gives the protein CASSKDRVDQPQHF.

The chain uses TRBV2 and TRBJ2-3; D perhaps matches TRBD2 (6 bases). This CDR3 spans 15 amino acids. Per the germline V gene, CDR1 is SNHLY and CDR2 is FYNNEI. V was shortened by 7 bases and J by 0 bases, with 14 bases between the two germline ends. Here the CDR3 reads CASTLQGLSTDTQYF. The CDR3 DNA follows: TGTGCCAGCACTCTCCAGGGACTTAGCACAGATACGCAGTATTTT.

CDR3 bases: TGTGCCAGCCGGGTCCCCAGGGGCTATGGCTACACCTTC. This translates into CASRVPRGYGYTF. This chain links TRBV5-3 with TRBJ1-2, with a weak D call TRBD1 (6 bases). TRBV5-3 is recorded as an ORF, its role being uncertain. The CDR3 extends over 13 amino acids. Trimming removed 8 bases at V and 4 bases at J, with 15 bases between.

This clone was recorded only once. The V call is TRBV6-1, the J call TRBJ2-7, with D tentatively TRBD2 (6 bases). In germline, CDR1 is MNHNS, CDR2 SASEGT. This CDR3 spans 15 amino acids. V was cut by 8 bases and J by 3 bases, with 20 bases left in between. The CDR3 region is CASSYYRDSGYEQYF. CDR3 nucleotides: TGTGCCAGCTCTTACTACCGGGACTCTGGCTACGAGCAGTACTTC.

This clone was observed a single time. CDR3 bases: TGTGCCAGCAGTTCCCCGAGACAGGGCAATCAGCCCCAGCATTTT. It is translated as CASSSPRQGNQPQHF. The chain couples TRBV27 to TRBJ1-5, with TRBD1 as a possible D gene (6 bases). V lost 4 bases and J lost 2, with 12 bases in between. The CDR3 is 15 amino acids. CDR1 and CDR2 (germline): MNHEY, SMNVEV (reference sequence).

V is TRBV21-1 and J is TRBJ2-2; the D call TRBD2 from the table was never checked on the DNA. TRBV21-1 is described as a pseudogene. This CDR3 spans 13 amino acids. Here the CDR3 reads CASSRGGRSELFF. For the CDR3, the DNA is TGTGCCAGCAGCCGCGGGGGGAGGTCGGAGCTGTTTTTT.

The CDR3 protein is CASSTGEVPGTEAFF. The CDR3 nucleotides read TGTGCCAGTAGTACTGGGGAGGTTCCGGGCACTGAAGCTTTCTTT. This chain connects TRBV19 to TRBJ1-1, with D uncertain. Between the trimmed V and J ends, which lost 4 bases and 4 bases, there was a span of 16 bases. Per germline, CDR1 LNHDA and CDR2 SQIVND (reference sequence). This CDR3 contains 15 residues.

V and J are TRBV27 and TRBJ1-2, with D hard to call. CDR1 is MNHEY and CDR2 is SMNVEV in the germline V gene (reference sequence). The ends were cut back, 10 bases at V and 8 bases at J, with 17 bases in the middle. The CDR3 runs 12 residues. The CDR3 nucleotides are TGTGCCACACGGGATCCCTTCTTAGGCTACACCTTC. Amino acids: CATRDPFLGYTF.

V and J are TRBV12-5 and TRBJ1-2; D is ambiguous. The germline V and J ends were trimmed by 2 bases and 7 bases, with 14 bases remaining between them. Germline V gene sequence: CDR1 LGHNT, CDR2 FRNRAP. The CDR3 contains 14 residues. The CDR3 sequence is CASGLYSPPRGYTF. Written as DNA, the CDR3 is TGTGCTAGTGGTTTGTACTCCCCCCCACGTGGCTACACCTTC.

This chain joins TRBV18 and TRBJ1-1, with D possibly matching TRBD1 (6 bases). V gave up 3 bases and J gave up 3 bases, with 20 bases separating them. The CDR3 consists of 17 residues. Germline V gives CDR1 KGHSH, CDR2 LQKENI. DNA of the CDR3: TGTGCCAGCTCACCGCGGAGGCAGGGGATCCCCGACACTGAAGCTTTCTTT. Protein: CASSPRRQGIPDTEAFF.

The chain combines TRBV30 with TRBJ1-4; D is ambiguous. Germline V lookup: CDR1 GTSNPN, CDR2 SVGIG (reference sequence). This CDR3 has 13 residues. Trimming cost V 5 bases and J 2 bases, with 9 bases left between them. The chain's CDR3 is CAWSDWTNEKLFF. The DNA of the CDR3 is TGTGCCTGGTCGGACTGGACTAATGAAAAACTGTTTTTT.

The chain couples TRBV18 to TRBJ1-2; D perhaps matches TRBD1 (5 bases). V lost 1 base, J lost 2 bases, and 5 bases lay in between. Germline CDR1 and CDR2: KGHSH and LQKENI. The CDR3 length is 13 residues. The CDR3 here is CASSPQGNYGYTF. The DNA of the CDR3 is TGTGCCAGCTCACCACAGGGGAACTATGGCTACACCTTC.

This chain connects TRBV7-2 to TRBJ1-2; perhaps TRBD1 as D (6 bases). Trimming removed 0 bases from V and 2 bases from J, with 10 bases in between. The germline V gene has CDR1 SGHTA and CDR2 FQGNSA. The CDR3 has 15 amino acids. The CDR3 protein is CASSLAPGENYGYTF. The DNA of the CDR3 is TGTGCCAGCAGCTTAGCCCCAGGGGAAAACTATGGCTACACCTTC.

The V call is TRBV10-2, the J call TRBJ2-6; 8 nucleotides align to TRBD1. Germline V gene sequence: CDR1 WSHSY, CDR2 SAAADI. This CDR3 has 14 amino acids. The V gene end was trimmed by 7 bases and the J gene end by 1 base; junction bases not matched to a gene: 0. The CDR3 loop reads CASNRGSGANVLTF. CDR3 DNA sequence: TGCGCCAGCAACAGGGGGTCTGGGGCCAACGTCCTGACTTTC.